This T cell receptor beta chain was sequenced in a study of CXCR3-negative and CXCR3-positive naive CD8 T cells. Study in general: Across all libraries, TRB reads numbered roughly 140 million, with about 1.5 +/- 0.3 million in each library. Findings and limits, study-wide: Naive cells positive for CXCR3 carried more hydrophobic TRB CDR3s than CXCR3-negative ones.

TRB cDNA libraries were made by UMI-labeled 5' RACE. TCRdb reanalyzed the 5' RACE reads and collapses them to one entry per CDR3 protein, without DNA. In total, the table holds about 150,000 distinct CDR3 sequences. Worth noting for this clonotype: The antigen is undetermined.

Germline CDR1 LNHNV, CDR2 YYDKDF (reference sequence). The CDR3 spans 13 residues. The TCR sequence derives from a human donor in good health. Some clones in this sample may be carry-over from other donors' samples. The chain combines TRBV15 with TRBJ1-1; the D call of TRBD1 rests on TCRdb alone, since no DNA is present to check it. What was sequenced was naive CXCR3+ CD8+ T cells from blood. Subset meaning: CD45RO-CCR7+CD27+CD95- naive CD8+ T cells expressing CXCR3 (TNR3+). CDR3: CATSSGRGTEAFF.